This T cell receptor (beta chain) came from a study of T cell repertoires in cytomegalovirus infection (dated by TCRdb to between 2019 and 2020). About the full investigation: Alongside well-studied HLA-B-restricted epitopes, the peptide stimulations were aimed at recently identified HLA-C-restricted CMV epitopes, whose presentation resists viral immunomodulation. Because public TCR beta signatures pointed to carriage of CMV infection together with the matching HLA type, the HLA type of each donor mattered for the analysis.

Sequenced on an Illumina HiSeq 1500. The raw public reads went through TCRdb reprocessing: fastp at Q25, MiXCR clone calling, in-frame beta chains kept. When rows share a CDR3 protein, they turn into one entry using the most common DNA and genes. The sample contains 370,000 or so distinct CDR3 sequences, roughly 34% of them found a single time. Roughly 14% of the sample comes from the top ten. This specimen's treatment or condition label, interpreted: in vitro stimulation with specific CMV peptide epitopes to enrich CMV-specific T cells. V is shortened by 2 bases, J by 2 bases, and the region joining them spans 13 bases. The CDR1 and CDR2 encoded by the germline V gene (reference sequence) are MNHEY and SMNVEV. The CDR3 goes from the cysteine to the phenylalanine over 15 residues. Just the 45-base CDR3 DNA is kept, in frame starting at base 1. There are a few counts of this clonotype. Which antigen it targets is not known. The record has no base qualities; no much larger clone is one base away.

Points the paper makes about the study in general: In both this cohort and an independent cohort of several hundred donors, the cumulative frequency of public TCR beta family members distinguished carriers of CMV infection plus the relevant HLA type. The ex vivo response was dominated by HLA-C-restricted CMV-specific TCR beta clonotypes, which also provided the single most frequent clonotype in two of eight donors.

Source: cultured PBMCs, taken from culture after CMV antigen stimulation. This receptor chain uses TRBV27 and TRBJ2-7; the D segment is perhaps TRBD1 or TRBD2, each sharing 5 matched bases. The source of this sequence is a human donor in good health (CMV status not recorded). Some clones in this sample may be carry-over from other donors' samples. The sequence in DNA is TGTGCCAGCAGTTTAGGGTGGGGGATAACCTACGAGCAGTACTTC. It codes for CASSLGWGITYEQYF.